The present entry profiles one TCR beta chain with its context. The antigen is not known. This entry belongs to a study of regulatory T cells in long-lasting Graves disease. Overall study context: Freshly diagnosed Graves' patients had used antithyroid drugs for under 3 months.

Arm-PCR of CDR3 regions and iRepertoire HTBI primers were the basis on which TCR beta libraries were built. TCRdb called the multiplex PCR reads again in MiXCR, with one record for every CDR3 protein. The sample includes 350,000 to 400,000 distinct CDR3 sequences, roughly 15% seen only once; the top ten take roughly a fifth. General observations from the study: The study found TRBV28, TRBJ1-2 and TRBJ2-5 favored in persistent disease.

The time point was: newly diagnosed GD, antithyroid drugs for less than 3 months. Scientists built the TCR library using RNA that was extracted from PBMCs. Staff took roughly 9.1 milliliters of peripheral blood and put it into EDTA tubes. Germline V lookup: CDR1 LNHDA, CDR2 SQIVND (reference sequence). The CDR3 is 17 residues long. The V end was cut by 7 bases, the J end by 1 base, with 20 bases between. This same sample was also taken into another study, of T cells in Graves' hyperthyroidism and ophthalmopathy. From that second work: Patients aged 18 to 65 had newly diagnosed hyperthyroidism lasting under 2 months.

The sample in question was peripheral blood mononuclear cells (PBMCs), obtained at new diagnosis, from a patient treated with antithyroid drugs. This sequence joins TRBV19 and TRBJ1-5; tentative D call: TRBD1 (5 bases). This clonotype was sampled from a woman younger than 30 with Graves disease. The CDR3 sequence: CASTTGWGKSSNQPQHF. As DNA, the CDR3 is TGTGCCAGTACCACGGGGTGGGGCAAGTCGAGCAATCAGCCCCAGCATTTT.